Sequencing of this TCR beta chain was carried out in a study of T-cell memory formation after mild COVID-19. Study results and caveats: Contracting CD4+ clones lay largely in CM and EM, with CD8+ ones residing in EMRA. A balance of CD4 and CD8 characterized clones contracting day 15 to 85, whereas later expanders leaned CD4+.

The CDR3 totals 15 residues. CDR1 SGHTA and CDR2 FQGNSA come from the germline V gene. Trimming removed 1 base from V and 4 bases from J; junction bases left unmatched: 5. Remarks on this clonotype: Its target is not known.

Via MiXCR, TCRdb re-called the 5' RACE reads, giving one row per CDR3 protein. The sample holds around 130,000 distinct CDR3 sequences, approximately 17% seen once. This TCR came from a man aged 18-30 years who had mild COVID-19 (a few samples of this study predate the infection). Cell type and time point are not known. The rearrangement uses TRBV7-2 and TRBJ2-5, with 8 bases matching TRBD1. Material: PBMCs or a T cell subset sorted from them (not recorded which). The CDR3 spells CASSLDRGTGETQYF. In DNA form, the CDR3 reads TGTGCCAGCAGCTTAGACAGGGGGACCGGAGAGACCCAGTACTTC.